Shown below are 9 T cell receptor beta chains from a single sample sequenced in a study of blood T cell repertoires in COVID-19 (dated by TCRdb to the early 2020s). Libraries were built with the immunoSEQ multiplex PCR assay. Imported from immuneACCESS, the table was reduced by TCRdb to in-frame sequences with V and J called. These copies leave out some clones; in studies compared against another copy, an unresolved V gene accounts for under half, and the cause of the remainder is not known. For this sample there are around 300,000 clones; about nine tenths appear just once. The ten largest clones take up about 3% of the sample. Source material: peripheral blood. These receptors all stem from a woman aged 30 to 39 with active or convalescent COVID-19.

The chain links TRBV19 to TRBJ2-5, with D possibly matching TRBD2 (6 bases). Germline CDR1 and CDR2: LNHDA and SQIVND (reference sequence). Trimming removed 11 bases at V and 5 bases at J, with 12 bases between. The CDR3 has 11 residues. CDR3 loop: CASQGRETQYF. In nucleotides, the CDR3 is TGTGCCTCCCAAGGGAGGGAGACCCAGTACTTC. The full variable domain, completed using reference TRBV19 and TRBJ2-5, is DGGITQSPKYLFRKEGQNVTLSCEQNLNHDAMYWYRQDPGQGLRLIYYSQIVNDFQKGDIAEGYSVSREKKESFPLTVTSAQKNPTAFYLCASQGRETQYFGPGTRLLVL.

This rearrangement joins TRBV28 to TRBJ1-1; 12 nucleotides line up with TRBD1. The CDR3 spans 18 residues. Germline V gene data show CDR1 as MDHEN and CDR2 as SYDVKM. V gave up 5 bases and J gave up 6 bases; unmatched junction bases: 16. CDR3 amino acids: CASSPTPGQGAFFAEAFF. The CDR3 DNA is TGTGCCAGCAGTCCAACCCCGGGACAGGGGGCGTTTTTCGCTGAAGCTTTCTTT.

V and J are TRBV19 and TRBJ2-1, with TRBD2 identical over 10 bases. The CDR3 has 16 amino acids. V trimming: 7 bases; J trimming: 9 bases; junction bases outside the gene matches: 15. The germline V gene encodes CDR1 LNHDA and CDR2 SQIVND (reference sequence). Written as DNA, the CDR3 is TGTGCCAGTACCCAAACCGAAAGCGGGGGGGCCAGTGAGCAGTTCTTC. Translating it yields CASTQTESGGASEQFF.

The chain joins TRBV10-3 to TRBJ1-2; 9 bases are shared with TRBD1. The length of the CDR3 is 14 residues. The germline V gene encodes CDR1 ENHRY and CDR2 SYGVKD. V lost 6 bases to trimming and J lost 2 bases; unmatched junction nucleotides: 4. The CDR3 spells CAISSGQGNYGYTF. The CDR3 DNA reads TGTGCCATCAGCTCCGGACAGGGGAACTATGGCTACACCTTC.

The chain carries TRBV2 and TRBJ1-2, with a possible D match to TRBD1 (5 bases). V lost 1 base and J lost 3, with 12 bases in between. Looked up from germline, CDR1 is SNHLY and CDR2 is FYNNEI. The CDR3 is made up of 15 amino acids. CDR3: CASSEGQGQYYGYTF. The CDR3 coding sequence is TGTGCCAGCAGTGAAGGTCAGGGCCAATACTATGGCTACACCTTC.

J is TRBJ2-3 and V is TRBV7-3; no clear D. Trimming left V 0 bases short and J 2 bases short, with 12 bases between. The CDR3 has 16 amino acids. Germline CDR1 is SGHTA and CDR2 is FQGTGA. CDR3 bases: TGTGCCAGCAGCTTAACGGGTGGTAGCACCACAGATACGCAGTATTTT. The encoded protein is CASSLTGGSTTDTQYF.

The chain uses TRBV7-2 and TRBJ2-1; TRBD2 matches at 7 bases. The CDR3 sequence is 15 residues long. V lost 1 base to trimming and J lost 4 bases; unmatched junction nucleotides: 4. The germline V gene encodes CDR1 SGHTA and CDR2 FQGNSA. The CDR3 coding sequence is TGTGCCAGCAGCTTAGTCGTGGGGGGGTACAATGAGCAGTTCTTC. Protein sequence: CASSLVVGGYNEQFF.

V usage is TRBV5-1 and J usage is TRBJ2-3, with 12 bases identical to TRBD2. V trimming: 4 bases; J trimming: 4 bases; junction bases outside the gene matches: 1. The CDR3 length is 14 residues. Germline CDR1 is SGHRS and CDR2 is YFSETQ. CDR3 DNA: TGCGCCAGCAGCCCTAGCGGGGGGGCAGATACGCAGTATTTT. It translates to CASSPSGGADTQYF.

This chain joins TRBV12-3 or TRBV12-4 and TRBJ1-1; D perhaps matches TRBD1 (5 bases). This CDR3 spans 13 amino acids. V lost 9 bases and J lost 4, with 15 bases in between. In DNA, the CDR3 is TGTGCCAGTGGGGGGATATCCGGCACTGAAGCTTTCTTT. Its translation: CASGGISGTEAFF.